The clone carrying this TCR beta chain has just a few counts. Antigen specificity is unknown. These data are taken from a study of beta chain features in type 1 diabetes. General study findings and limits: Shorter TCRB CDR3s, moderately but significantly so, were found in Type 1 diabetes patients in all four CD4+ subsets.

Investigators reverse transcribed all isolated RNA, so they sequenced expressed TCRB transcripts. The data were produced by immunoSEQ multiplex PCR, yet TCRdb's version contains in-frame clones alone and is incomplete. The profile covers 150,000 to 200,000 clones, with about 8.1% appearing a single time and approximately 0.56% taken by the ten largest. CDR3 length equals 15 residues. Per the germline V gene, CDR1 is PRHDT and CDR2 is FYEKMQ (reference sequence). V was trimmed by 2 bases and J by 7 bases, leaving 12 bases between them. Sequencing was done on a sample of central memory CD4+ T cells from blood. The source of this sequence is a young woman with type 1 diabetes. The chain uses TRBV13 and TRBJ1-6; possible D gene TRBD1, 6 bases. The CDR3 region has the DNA TGTGCCAGCAGCTTACTCACAGGGACCAATTCACCCCTCCACTTT. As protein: CASSLLTGTNSPLHF.